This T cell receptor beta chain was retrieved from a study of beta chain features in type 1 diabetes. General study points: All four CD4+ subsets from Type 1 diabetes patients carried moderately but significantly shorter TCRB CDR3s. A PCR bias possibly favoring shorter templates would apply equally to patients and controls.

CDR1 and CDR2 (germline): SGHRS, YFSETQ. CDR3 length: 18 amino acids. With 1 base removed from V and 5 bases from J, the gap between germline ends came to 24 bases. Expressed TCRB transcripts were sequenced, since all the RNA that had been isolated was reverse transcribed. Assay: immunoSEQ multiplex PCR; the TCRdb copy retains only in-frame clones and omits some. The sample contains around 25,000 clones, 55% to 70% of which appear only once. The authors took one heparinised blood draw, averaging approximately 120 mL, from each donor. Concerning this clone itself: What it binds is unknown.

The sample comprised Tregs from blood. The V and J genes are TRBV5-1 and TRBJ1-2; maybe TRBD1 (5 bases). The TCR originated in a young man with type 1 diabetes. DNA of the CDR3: TGCGCCAGCAGCTTGATCTCCCGCGGTAGGGGAGGTGGATATGGCTACACCTTC. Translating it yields CASSLISRGRGGGYGYTF.